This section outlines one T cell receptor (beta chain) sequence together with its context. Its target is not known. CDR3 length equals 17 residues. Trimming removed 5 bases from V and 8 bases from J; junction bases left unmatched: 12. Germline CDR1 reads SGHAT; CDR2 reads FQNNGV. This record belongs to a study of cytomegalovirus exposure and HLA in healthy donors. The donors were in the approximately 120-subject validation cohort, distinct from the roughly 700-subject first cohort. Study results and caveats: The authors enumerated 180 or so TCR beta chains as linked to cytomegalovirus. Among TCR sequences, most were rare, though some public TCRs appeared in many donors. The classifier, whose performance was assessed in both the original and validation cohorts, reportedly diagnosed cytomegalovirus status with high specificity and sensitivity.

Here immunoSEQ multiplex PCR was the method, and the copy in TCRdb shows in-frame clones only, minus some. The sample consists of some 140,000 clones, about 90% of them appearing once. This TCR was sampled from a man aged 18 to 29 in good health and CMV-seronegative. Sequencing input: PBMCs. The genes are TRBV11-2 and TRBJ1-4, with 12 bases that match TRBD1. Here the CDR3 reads CASSPRDRGRVGEKLFF. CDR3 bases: TGTGCCAGCAGCCCACGGGACAGGGGGCGGGTTGGCGAAAAACTGTTTTTT.